These T cell receptor beta chains were read from a single sample in a study of identical twins. From the 5' RACE reads, TCRdb called clonotypes with MiXCR, one entry per CDR3 protein. The data hold about 890,000 distinct CDR3 sequences, with 9% to 15% observed a single time. These records were also assigned to another study, of yellow fever vaccine responses in identical twins.

Sample: PBMCs. Receptor source: a woman aged 18-29 years in good health. CDR3s leave out the opening cysteine and the closing phenylalanine or tryptophan. Clone size appears in some rows only: once, few, many, or a class for an expanded clone.

J gene	clone size	V gene	CDR3 protein
TRBJ2-2	.	TRBV19	ASSHVLGSGELF
TRBJ2-2	few	TRBV2	AITGLENTGELF
TRBJ2-4	.	TRBV3-1	ASSQVRGFGDKNIQY
TRBJ1-5	few	TRBV28	ASSLWLPNSNQPQH
TRBJ2-7	few	TRBV29-1	SALTASSYEQY
TRBJ2-7	few	TRBV28	ASRTGGRSYEQY
TRBJ2-7	many	TRBV28	ASSGRVQDEQY
TRBJ2-3	.	TRBV2	ASRNSPSGTDTQY
TRBJ2-1	.	TRBV20-1	SAREGARNEQF
TRBJ2-3	many	TRBV10-3	AISLTSTDTQY
TRBJ1-6	.	TRBV28	ASSFSGSSYNSPLH
TRBJ1-5	many	TRBV28	ASSLGDGYNQPQH
TRBJ1-1	few	TRBV7-9	ASSLLGTFSTEAF
TRBJ2-4	few	TRBV6-1	ASSEVGGGNIQY
TRBJ2-3	once	TRBV2	AICPPVDRTSGSTDTQY
TRBJ1-1	few	TRBV3-1	ASSPRGAGEAF
TRBJ2-5	.	TRBV2	ASAKTGVHQETQY
TRBJ1-5	many	TRBV5-1	ASSLTGTGGNQPQH
TRBJ2-1	many	TRBV5-6	ASSFKLFREGRNEQF
TRBJ2-1	few	TRBV3-1	ASRPGLAGAYEQF
TRBJ2-1	.	TRBV5-1	ASSLYFSGGRLHNEQF
TRBJ2-6	.	TRBV19	ASSSRYSGTGSSGANVLT
TRBJ2-1	.	TRBV6-1	ASSESGGALRMPF
TRBJ1-6	.	TRBV2	ASSDPGQGTPPLH
TRBJ2-2	many	TRBV11-1	ASSLVSVTGELF
TRBJ2-1	few	TRBV5-6	ASSRGAGRNEQF
TRBJ1-2	few	TRBV13	ASSLTGESYGYT
TRBJ2-1	few	TRBV5-1	ASSLEGWGRSYNEQF
TRBJ1-1	.	TRBV27	ASSFRGFSTEAF
TRBJ1-1	few	TRBV10-1	ASSDGADGAF
TRBJ2-7	few	TRBV4-2	ASSQDTSAWISGSSYEQY
TRBJ2-1	few	TRBV6-1	ASGTRSYNEQF
TRBJ2-3	.	TRBV20-1	SALPGGGGLGTQY
TRBJ2-2	few	TRBV19	ASTTRVGSGELF
TRBJ2-7	.	TRBV3-1	ASSQEPSGFYEQY
TRBJ2-6	.	TRBV29-1	SVLSGANVLT
TRBJ1-1	few	TRBV10-3	AISATPLVNTEAF
TRBJ2-3	.	TRBV5-4	ARSPRQQGPDTQY
TRBJ2-7	.	TRBV3-1	ACSQWGLAGMGTYEQY
TRBJ2-3	few	TRBV25-1	ASSETHTQY
TRBJ2-3	few	TRBV10-3	AIRTLKDTQY
TRBJ2-5	.	TRBV20-1	SARASWDQETQY
TRBJ2-3	many	TRBV5-1	ASSLRASGRFSDTQY
TRBJ2-1	.	TRBV20-1	SARELAGGPRNEQF
TRBJ2-3	many	TRBV4-1	ASSQRSGPSTDTQY
TRBJ2-3	few	TRBV6-1	ASTDYADTQY
TRBJ2-2	many	TRBV12-3/TRBV12-4	ASSFLPGGTNTGELF
TRBJ2-1	.	TRBV5-1	ASRTGATNEQF
TRBJ2-5	.	TRBV13	ASSYTTSRDQETQY
TRBJ2-7	few	TRBV4-1	ASSPKQGLSSYEQY
TRBJ2-2	many	TRBV7-9	ASSNPTGELF
TRBJ2-4	.	TRBV7-2	ASSLAPRLAGAKNIQY
TRBJ2-1	.	TRBV2	AICRRGQALSSYNEQF
TRBJ2-7	many	TRBV12-3/TRBV12-4	ASSLSNIGGPEQY